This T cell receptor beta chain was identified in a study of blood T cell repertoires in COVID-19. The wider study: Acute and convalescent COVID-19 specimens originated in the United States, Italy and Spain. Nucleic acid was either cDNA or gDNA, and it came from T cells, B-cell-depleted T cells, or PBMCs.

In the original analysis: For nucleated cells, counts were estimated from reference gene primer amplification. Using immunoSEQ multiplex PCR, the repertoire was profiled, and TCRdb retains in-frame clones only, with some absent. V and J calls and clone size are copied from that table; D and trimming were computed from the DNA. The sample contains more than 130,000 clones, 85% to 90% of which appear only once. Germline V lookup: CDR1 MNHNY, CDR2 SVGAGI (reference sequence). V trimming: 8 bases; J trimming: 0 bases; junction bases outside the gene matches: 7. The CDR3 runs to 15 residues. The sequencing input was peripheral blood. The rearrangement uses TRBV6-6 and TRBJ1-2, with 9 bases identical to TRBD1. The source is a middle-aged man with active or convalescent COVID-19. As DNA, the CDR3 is TGTGCCAGCGATGACAGGGGGAGGGCTAACTATGGCTACACCTTC. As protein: CASDDRGRANYGYTF.